This is a list of T cell receptor beta chains from one sample in a study of T cells after yellow fever vaccination. TCRdb re-derived calls from the 5' RACE reads in MiXCR, one entry per CDR3 protein. Counted here are about 340,000 distinct CDR3 sequences, 8.5% to 9% occurring once; the ten biggest clones make up roughly 17%. Sequenced here: PBMCs, sampled on the day of the first yellow fever vaccination. All receptors come from a young man who received the YFV17D yellow fever vaccine. Each CDR3 is given with its conserved first and last residue. The D gene is left open where the match is weak. Not all rows give a size; the values are once, few, many and, for expanded clones, a class.

v_gene	j_gene	d_gene	abundance	len	CDR3nt	CDR3aa
TRBV10-2	TRBJ1-5	TRBD1	few	13	TGCGCCAGCGGGGACAGGGGGCCTCAGCCCCAGCATTTT	CASGDRGPQPQHF
TRBV27	TRBJ2-1	NA	NA	14	TGTGCCAGCAGTTTATCTCAAAGTTCCAATGAGCAGTTCTTC	CASSLSQSSNEQFF
TRBV3-1	TRBJ1-2	NA	few	16	TGTGCCAGCAGCCAAGGCATCTCGAGTTCCGACTATGGCTACACCTTC	CASSQGISSSDYGYTF
TRBV15	TRBJ2-5	NA	few	14	TGTGCCACCAGCAGAGCCCCAGGGGTAGAGACCCAGTACTTC	CATSRAPGVETQYF
TRBV5-1	TRBJ2-3	NA	NA	15	TGCGCCAGCAGCTTGGGACTTCAGGGAGTCGATACGCAGTATTTT	CASSLGLQGVDTQYF
TRBV5-4	TRBJ2-7	NA	NA	13	TGTGCCACTAGGGCCACAGGGAGGTACGAGCAGTACTTC	CATRATGRYEQYF
TRBV9	TRBJ1-2	NA	few	15	TGTGCCAGCAGCGTAGCACAGGGTGGCGACTATGGCTACACCTTC	CASSVAQGGDYGYTF
TRBV7-3	TRBJ2-2	NA	few	16	TGTGCCAGCAGCCTAGGGTGGGGGGCGAAGACCGGGGAGCTGTTTTTT	CASSLGWGAKTGELFF
TRBV5-1	TRBJ1-1	NA	few	13	TGCGCCAGCAGCTTCTCGCAGGGCACTGAAGCTTTCTTT	CASSFSQGTEAFF
TRBV5-4	TRBJ2-1	TRBD1	NA	18	TGTGCCAGCAGCGATAAACGGTTGTGGGGCAGGGGGTACAATGAGCAGTTCTTC	CASSDKRLWGRGYNEQFF
TRBV6-2/TRBV6-3	TRBJ1-1	NA	few	17	TGTGCCAGCAGTCGGCTAGGGGGTCGTTCGATGAACACTGAAGCTTTCTTT	CASSRLGGRSMNTEAFF
TRBV7-2	TRBJ2-3	TRBD2	NA	16	TGTGCCAGCAGCCCCGACGCGCGGGGGAGCACAGATACGCAGTATTTT	CASSPDARGSTDTQYF
TRBV5-1	TRBJ2-2	TRBD1	many	16	TGCGCCAGCAGCTTTGGACAGGGGGCGCGTACCGGGGAGCTGTTTTTT	CASSFGQGARTGELFF
TRBV19	TRBJ1-1	TRBD1	few	13	TGTGCCAGTAGTGCTCGGACAGGCACTGAAGCTTTCTTT	CASSARTGTEAFF
TRBV12-3/TRBV12-4	TRBJ2-2	NA	many	15	TGTGCCAGCAGGATCAACAGGGGGGGCACCGGGGAGCTGTTTTTT	CASRINRGGTGELFF
TRBV5-1	TRBJ2-5	NA	few	11	TGCGCCAGCGGGTACCAAGAGACCCAGTACTTC	CASGYQETQYF
TRBV6-1	TRBJ2-3	TRBD2	once	15	TGTGCCAGCAGTCCTGGGACTAGCGGGTGGGATACGCAGTATTTT	CASSPGTSGWDTQYF
TRBV7-2	TRBJ1-1	NA	few	15	TGTGCCAGCAGCTTATATCTGGGGGGGCGCACTGAAGCTTTCTTT	CASSLYLGGRTEAFF
TRBV12-3/TRBV12-4	TRBJ2-5	TRBD2	few	16	TGTGCCAGCAGTTTTGCTATGGCGGGAGTCCAAGAGACCCAGTACTTC	CASSFAMAGVQETQYF
TRBV7-6	TRBJ1-3	NA	many	14	TGTGCCAGCAGCTTAGGACAGGCCGGAAACACCATATATTTT	CASSLGQAGNTIYF
TRBV20-1	TRBJ1-1	TRBD1	many	12	TGCAGTGCAAAGGACAGGGGATATGAAGCTTTCTTT	CSAKDRGYEAFF
TRBV12-3/TRBV12-4	TRBJ1-2	TRBD1	many	12	TGTGCCAGCAGTAACAGGGGCTATGGCTACACCTTC	CASSNRGYGYTF
TRBV25-1	TRBJ2-2	NA	few	15	TGTGCCAGCAGTGACAAGGACGAGCCCACCGGGGAGCTGTTTTTT	CASSDKDEPTGELFF
TRBV6-1	TRBJ1-1	NA	few	14	TGTGCCAGCAGTGAAGTGGTGGTGATCACTGAAGCTTTCTTT	CASSEVVVITEAFF
TRBV20-1	TRBJ2-4	TRBD1	few	12	TGCAGTGCTACAGGGGGCGGGAACATTCAGTACTTC	CSATGGGNIQYF
TRBV7-2	TRBJ2-7	TRBD2	many	15	TGTGCCAGCAGCTTAGGACTAGCGGGGGCTGGCGAGCAGTACTTC	CASSLGLAGAGEQYF
TRBV25-1	TRBJ2-3	NA	NA	14	TGTGCCAGCAGTGTACCCTCTGTGCGGGATACGCAGTATTTT	CASSVPSVRDTQYF
TRBV20-1	TRBJ2-2	TRBD2	NA	14	TGCAGTGCTAGTCTCCGGGCGGGAGCCGGGGAGCTGTTTTTT	CSASLRAGAGELFF
TRBV4-3	TRBJ1-1	NA	NA	13	TGCGCCAGCAGCCAAGGGCCCCGGGACCCAGCTTTCTTT	CASSQGPRDPAFF
TRBV7-2	TRBJ2-2	NA	many	15	TGTGCCAGCAGCTTAAGCCGGGTAAACACCGGGGAGCTGTTTTTT	CASSLSRVNTGELFF
TRBV12-3/TRBV12-4	TRBJ2-5	NA	few	13	TGTGCCAGCACCCCGCGGAGGGACGAGACCCAGTACTTC	CASTPRRDETQYF
TRBV20-1	TRBJ1-4	NA	NA	11	TGCAGTGCACTAGGTTGGGAAAAACTGTTTTTT	CSALGWEKLFF
TRBV4-1	TRBJ2-1	TRBD1	NA	15	TGCGCCAGCAGCCAAGCGGACAGGGTATACAATGAGCAGTTCTTC	CASSQADRVYNEQFF
TRBV6-5	TRBJ2-1	TRBD1	many	13	TGTGCCAGCAGTTACTCGTACAGGGGCGAGCAGTTCTTC	CASSYSYRGEQFF
TRBV7-9	TRBJ2-1	NA	NA	16	TGTGCCAGCAGCTTAAGGACAACCAGCTCCTACAATGAGCAGTTCTTC	CASSLRTTSSYNEQFF
TRBV4-1	TRBJ1-2	TRBD1	many	14	TGCGCCAGCAGCCCGGGACAGGACCTCTATGGCTACACCTTC	CASSPGQDLYGYTF
TRBV5-4	TRBJ1-3	NA	NA	12	TGTCACTTCGGGTTCTCTGGAAACACCATATATTTT	CHFGFSGNTIYF
TRBV20-1	TRBJ2-1	TRBD1	NA	15	TGCAGTGCTAGAGATTTCAGGGGGTCCGGCAATGAGCAGTTCTTC	CSARDFRGSGNEQFF
TRBV12-3/TRBV12-4	TRBJ1-6	TRBD1	few	14	TGTGCCAGCAGCCAGGGGGGGGGGAATTCACCCCTCCACTTT	CASSQGGGNSPLHF
TRBV3-1	TRBJ1-2	NA	NA	11	TGTGCCAGCAGCCAGCAGTATGGCTACACCTTC	CASSQQYGYTF
TRBV27	TRBJ1-5	NA	NA	14	TGTGCCAGCAGCCGACCGGGCTACAATCAGCCCCAGCATTTT	CASSRPGYNQPQHF
TRBV7-2	TRBJ2-5	NA	NA	14	TGTGCCAGCAGCTTAGCAGACTTCCAAGAGACCCAGTACTTC	CASSLADFQETQYF
TRBV7-9	TRBJ1-2	NA	NA	13	TGTGCCAGCGGGACAAGAGCTAACTATGGCTACACCTTC	CASGTRANYGYTF
TRBV6-5	TRBJ1-5	NA	many	16	TGTGCCAGCAGTCCGGGGATGGGGGCCAAGAGGCAGCCCCAGCATTTT	CASSPGMGAKRQPQHF
TRBV20-1	TRBJ2-7	NA	NA	13	TGCAGTGCTAGAGTCCCCCTCACCTACGAGCAGTACTTC	CSARVPLTYEQYF
TRBV3-1	TRBJ1-3	NA	few	14	TGTGCCAGCAGCCCTCTGGCCTCTGGAAACACCATATATTTT	CASSPLASGNTIYF
TRBV12-3/TRBV12-4	TRBJ1-5	NA	few	14	TGTGCCAGCAGTCCCGCGGGCCTTAATCAGCCCCAGCATTTT	CASSPAGLNQPQHF
TRBV5-4	TRBJ2-5	NA	NA	16	TGTGCCAGCAGCTTCACACAGGGTTCGCTCCAAGAGACCCAGTACTTC	CASSFTQGSLQETQYF
TRBV5-6	TRBJ1-1	NA	few	14	TGTGCCAGCAGCTTGGGTCGCAGGAACACTGAAGCTTTCTTT	CASSLGRRNTEAFF
TRBV10-3	TRBJ1-1	NA	many	15	TGTGCCACCTCGGGACCGACGGCAGGGGACACTGAAGCTTTCTTT	CATSGPTAGDTEAFF
TRBV6-6	TRBJ2-3	TRBD1	NA	15	TGTGCCAGCAGTTACGACGGGACAGTCACAGATACGCAGTATTTT	CASSYDGTVTDTQYF